The clone carrying this T cell receptor beta chain has only one observation. Its matching antigen is unknown. This record comes from a study of vaccination effects on CD4 cells after COVID-19. Across the study: Vaccine administered to participants consisted of two doses of either BNT162b2 or mRNA-1273.

General study findings and limits: Convalescent patients were scarce, and early post-infection timepoints were absent.

CDR3 length: 16 amino acids. The germline CDR1 and CDR2 sequences are SEHNR and FQNEAQ (reference sequence). V was pared by 5 bases and J by 0 bases, with 8 bases of the junction left unmatched. ViraFEST assay sequencing came after antigen-specific CD4+ T cells were expanded with viral peptide pools. When more than 9 days of culture had elapsed, CD4+ T cells were isolated. Neither prior SARS-CoV-2 infection nor positive nucleocapsid antibodies were present in the vaccine recipients. IL-2 medium took the place of half the medium on both days 3 and 7. The data were produced by immunoSEQ multiplex PCR, yet TCRdb's version contains in-frame clones alone and is incomplete. The sample consists of about 73,000 clones, roughly 79% of them appearing once.

The clonotype originates from a human donor who received a COVID-19 vaccine. The rearrangement uses TRBV7-9 and TRBJ2-3; TRBD1 matches 7 bases. The specimen was CD4+ T cells from PBMCs cultured with HCoV-NL63 spike peptides, collected before COVID-19 vaccination. For the CDR3, the DNA is TGTGCCAGCAGCCCCCGAGGGGGCACCAGCACAGATACGCAGTATTTT. Translating it yields CASSPRGGTSTDTQYF.